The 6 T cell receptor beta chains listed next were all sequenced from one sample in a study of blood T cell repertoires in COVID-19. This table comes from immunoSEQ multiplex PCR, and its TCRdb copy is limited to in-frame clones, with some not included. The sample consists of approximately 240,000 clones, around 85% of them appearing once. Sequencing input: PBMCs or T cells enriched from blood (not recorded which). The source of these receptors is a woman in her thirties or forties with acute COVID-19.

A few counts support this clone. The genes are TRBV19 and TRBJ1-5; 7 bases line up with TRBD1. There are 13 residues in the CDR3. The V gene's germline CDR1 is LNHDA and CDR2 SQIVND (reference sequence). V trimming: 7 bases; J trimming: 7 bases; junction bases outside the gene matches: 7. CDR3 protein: CASTPTGHQPQHF. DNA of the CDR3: TGTGCCAGTACCCCGACAGGGCACCAGCCCCAGCATTTT.

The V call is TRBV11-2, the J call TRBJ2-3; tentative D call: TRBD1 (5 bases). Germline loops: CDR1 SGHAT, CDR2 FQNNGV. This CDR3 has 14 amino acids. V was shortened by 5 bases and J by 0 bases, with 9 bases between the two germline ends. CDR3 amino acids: CASSLDTSTDTQYF. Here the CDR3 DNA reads TGTGCCAGCAGCCTGGACACTAGCACAGATACGCAGTATTTT.

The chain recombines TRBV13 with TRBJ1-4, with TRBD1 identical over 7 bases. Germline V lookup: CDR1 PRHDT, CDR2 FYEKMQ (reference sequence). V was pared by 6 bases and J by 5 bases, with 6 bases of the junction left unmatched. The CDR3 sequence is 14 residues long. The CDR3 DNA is TGTGCCAGCAGTCCCGACAGGGTAAATGAAAAACTGTTTTTT. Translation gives CASSPDRVNEKLFF.

The CDR3 spells CASSSRRTGSNEKLFF. The CDR3 DNA follows: TGTGCCAGCAGCTCCCGAAGGACAGGGTCTAATGAAAAACTGTTTTTT. The chain carries TRBV7-2 and TRBJ1-4, with 8 positions matching TRBD1. Unmatched junction bases numbered 7, after V lost 4 bases and J lost 3 bases. The CDR3 consists of 16 residues. Germline-derived CDR1 and CDR2 are SGHTA and FQGNSA.

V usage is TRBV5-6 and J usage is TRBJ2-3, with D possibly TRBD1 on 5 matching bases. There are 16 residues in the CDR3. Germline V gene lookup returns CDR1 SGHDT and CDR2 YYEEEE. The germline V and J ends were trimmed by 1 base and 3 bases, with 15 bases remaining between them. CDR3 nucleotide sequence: TGTGCCAGCAGCTTGATGGCACAGGCGAATACAGATACGCAGTATTTT. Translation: CASSLMAQANTDTQYF.

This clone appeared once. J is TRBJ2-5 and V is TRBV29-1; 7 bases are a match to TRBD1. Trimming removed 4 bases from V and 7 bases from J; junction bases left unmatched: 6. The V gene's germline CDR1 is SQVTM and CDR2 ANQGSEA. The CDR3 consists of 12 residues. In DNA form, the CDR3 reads TGCAGCGTTGGCAGGGGGTTGGGGACCCAGTACTTC. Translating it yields CSVGRGLGTQYF.